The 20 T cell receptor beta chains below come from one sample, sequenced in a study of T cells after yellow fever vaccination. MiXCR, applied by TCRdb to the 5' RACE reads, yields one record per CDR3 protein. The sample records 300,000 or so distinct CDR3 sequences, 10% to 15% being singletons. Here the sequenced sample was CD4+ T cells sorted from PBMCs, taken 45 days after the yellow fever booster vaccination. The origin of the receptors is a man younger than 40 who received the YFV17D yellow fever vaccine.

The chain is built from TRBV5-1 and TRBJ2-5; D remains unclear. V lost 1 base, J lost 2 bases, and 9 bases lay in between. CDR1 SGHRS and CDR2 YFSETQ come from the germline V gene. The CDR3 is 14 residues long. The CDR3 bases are TGCGCCAGCAGCTTGCCCAGCGTGCAAGAGACCCAGTACTTC. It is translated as CASSLPSVQETQYF.

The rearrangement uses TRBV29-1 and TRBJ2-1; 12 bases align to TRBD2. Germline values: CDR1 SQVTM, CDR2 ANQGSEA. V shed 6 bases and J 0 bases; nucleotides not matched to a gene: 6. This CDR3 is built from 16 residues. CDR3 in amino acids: CSVKGLAGGSYNEQFF. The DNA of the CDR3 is TGCAGCGTCAAGGGACTAGCGGGCGGCTCCTACAATGAGCAGTTCTTC.

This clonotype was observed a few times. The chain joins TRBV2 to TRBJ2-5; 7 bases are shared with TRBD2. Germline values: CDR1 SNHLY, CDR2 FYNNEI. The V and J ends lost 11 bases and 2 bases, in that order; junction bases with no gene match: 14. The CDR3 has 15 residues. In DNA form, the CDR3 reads TGTGCCTCCAAAGGGGCTAGCGGACGACAAGAGACCCAGTACTTC. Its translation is CASKGASGRQETQYF.

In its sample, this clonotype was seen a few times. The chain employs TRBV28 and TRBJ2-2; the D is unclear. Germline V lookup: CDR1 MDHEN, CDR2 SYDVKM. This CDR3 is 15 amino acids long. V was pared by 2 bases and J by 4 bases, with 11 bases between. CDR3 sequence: CASSLDSKGTGELFF. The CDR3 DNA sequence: TGTGCCAGCAGTTTAGATTCGAAAGGCACCGGGGAGCTGTTTTTT.

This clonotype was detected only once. The CDR3 DNA reads as TGTGCCAGCAAGGACAGTAACTACAATGAGCAGTTCTTC. It is translated as CASKDSNYNEQFF. V is TRBV2 and J is TRBJ2-1, with TRBD1 as a possible D gene (6 bases). Looked up from germline, CDR1 is SNHLY and CDR2 is FYNNEI. V was shortened by 7 bases and J by 3 bases, with 10 bases between the two germline ends. CDR3 length: 13 residues.

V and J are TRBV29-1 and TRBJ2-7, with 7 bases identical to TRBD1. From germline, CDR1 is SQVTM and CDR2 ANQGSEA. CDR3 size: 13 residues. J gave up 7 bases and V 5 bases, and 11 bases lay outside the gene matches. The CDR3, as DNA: TGCAGCGTTTCTTCAGACAGGGTGGGTGAGCAGTACTTC. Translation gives CSVSSDRVGEQYF.

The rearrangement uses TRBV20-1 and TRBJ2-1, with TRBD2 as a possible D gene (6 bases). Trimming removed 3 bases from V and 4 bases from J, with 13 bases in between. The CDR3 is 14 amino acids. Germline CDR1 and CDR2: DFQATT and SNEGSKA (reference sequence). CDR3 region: CSARTGLDYNEQFF. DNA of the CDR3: TGCAGTGCTAGGACGGGACTGGATTACAATGAGCAGTTCTTC.

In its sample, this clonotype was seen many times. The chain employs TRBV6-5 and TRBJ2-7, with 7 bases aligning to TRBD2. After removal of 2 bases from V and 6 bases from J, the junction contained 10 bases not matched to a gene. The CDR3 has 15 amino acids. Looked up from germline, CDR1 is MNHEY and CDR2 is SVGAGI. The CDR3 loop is CASSYRPTGGREQYF. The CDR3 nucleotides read TGTGCCAGCAGTTACCGGCCCACGGGGGGTCGCGAGCAGTACTTC.

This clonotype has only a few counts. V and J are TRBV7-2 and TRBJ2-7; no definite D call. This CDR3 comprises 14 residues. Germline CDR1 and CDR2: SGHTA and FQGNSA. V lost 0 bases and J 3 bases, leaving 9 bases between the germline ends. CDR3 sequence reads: CASSLARRDYEQYF. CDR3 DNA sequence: TGTGCCAGCAGCTTAGCGAGACGAGACTACGAGCAGTACTTC. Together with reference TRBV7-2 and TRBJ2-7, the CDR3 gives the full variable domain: GAGVSQSPSNKVTEKGKDVELRCDPISGHTALYWYRQSLGQGLEFLIYFQGNSAPDKSGLPSDRFSAERTGGSVSTLTIQRTQQEDSAVYLCASSLARRDYEQYFGPGTRLTVT.

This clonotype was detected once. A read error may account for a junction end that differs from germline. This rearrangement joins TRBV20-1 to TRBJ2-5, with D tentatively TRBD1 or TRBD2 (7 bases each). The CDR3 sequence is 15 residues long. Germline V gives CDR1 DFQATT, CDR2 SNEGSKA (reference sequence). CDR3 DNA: TGCAGTGCTACACAGGGGTTGGGAGGGCAAGAGAACCAGTACTTC. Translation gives CSATQGLGGQENQYF.

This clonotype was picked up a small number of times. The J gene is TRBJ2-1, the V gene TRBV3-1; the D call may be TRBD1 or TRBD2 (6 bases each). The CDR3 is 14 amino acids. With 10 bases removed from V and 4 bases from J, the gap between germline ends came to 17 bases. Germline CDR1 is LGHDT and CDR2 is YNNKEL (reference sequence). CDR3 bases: TGTGCCACTATGGGGGCTAGCGTATACAATGAGCAGTTCTTC. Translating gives CATMGASVYNEQFF.

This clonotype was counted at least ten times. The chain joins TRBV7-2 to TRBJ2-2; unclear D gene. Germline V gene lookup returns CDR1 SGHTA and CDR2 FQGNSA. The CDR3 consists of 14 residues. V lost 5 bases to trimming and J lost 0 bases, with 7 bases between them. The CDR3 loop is CASSPDANTGELFF. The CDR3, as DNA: TGTGCCAGCAGCCCGGATGCGAACACCGGGGAGCTGTTTTTT.

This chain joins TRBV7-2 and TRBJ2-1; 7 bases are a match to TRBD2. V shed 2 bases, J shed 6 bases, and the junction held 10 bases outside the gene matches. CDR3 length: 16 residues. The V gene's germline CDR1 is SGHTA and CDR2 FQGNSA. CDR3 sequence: CASSLSRGRVGNEQFF. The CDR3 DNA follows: TGTGCCAGCAGCTTATCTCGTGGGAGGGTAGGCAATGAGCAGTTCTTC.

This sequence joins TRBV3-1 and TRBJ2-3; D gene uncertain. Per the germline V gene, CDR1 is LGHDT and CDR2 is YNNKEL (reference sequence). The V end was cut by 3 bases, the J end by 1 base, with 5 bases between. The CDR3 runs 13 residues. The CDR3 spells CASSHHGTDTQYF. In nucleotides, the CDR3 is TGTGCCAGCAGCCACCACGGCACAGATACGCAGTATTTT.

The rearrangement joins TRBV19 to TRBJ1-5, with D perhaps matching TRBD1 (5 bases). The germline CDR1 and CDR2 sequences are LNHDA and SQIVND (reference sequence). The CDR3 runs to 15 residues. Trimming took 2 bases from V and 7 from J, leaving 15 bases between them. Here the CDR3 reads CASSILRQGDQPQHF. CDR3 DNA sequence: TGTGCCAGTAGTATACTGCGGCAGGGTGACCAGCCCCAGCATTTT.

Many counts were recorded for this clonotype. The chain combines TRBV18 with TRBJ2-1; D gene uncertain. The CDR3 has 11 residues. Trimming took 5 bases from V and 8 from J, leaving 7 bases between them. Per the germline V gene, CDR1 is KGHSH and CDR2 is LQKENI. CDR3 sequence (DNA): TGTGCCAGCTCAACGTTGGATGAGCAGTTCTTC. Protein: CASSTLDEQFF.

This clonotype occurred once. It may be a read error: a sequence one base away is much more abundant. For the CDR3, the DNA is TGTGCCAGCAGCTTCGCCGGGGCCTCCTACAATGAGCAGTTCTTC. Amino acid sequence: CASSFAGASYNEQFF. This rearrangement joins TRBV5-4 to TRBJ2-1; D assignment may be TRBD1 or TRBD2 (5 bases each). This CDR3 comprises 15 residues. Trimming left V 2 bases short and J 0 bases short, with 9 bases between. The germline CDR1 and CDR2 sequences are SGHNT and YYREEE (reference sequence). Variable domain in full (rest from reference TRBV5-4 and TRBJ2-1): ETGVTQSPTHLIKTRGQQVTLRCSSQSGHNTVSWYQQALGQGPQFIFQYYREEENGRGNFPPRFSGLQFPNYSSELNVNALELDDSALYLCASSFAGASYNEQFFGPGTRLTVL.

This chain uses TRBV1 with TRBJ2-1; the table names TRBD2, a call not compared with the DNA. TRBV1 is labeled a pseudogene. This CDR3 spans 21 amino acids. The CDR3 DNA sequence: TGCACCAGCAGCCGGGGAACAGGGACTAGCGGGAGAAGAGAAGAATACAATGAGCAGTTCTTC. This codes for CTSSRGTGTSGRREEYNEQFF.

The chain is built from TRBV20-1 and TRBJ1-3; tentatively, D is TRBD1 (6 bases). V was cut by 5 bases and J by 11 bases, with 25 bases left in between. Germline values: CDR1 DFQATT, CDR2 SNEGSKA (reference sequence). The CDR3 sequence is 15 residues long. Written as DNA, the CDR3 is TGCAGTGCTCTAAGGGGGGCATTAGAAGGGGACGCCATATATTTT. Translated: CSALRGALEGDAIYF.

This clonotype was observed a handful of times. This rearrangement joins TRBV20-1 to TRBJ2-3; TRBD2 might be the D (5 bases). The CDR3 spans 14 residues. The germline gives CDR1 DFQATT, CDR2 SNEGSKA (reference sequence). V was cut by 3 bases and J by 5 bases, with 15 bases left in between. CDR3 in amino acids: CSARGEGSIDTQYF. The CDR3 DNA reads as TGCAGTGCTAGGGGAGAGGGATCTATAGATACGCAGTATTTT.